The rows below give T cell receptor beta chains drawn from one sample of a study of blood T cell repertoires in COVID-19. The data were produced by immunoSEQ multiplex PCR, yet TCRdb's version contains in-frame clones alone and is incomplete. The sample lists some 53,000 clones, 90% seen once, with 2.5% to 3.5% in the top ten. The sequenced sample was peripheral blood. These TCRs come from a human donor in a cohort sampled during active COVID-19. CDR3s include the opening cysteine and the closing phenylalanine or tryptophan. D genes are given only for firm matches. For some rows the clone size is stated as once, few or many, or as a class when expanded; others skip it.

d_gene	v_gene	j_gene	abundance	CDR3nt	CDR3aa
TRBD2	TRBV7-8	TRBJ2-1	.	TGTGCCAGCATCCCCCTAGCGGGAGAAGCCAGCTCCTACAATGAGCAGTTCTTC	CASIPLAGEASSYNEQFF
TRBD2	TRBV5-6	TRBJ2-5	once	TGTGCCAGCAGAAGAGGACTAGCGGGAGAGGGGGGAGAGACCCAGTACTTC	CASRRGLAGEGGETQYF
TRBD2	TRBV29-1	TRBJ2-7	.	TGCAGCGCGAGCGGGAGGGCCATGTACGAGCAGTACTTC	CSASGRAMYEQYF
.	TRBV11-3	TRBJ2-2	.	TGTGCCAGCAGCCCCGACAGCGGCGGGGCCGGGGAGCTGTTTTTT	CASSPDSGGAGELFF
.	TRBV6-5	TRBJ1-5	few	TGTGCCAGCAGTTACTCGGGCAGGAACCCCCAGCATTTT	CASSYSGRNPQHF
TRBD1	TRBV11-2	TRBJ1-2	.	TGTGCCAGCAGCTTAGATACAGGGGTTTTTGGCTACACCTTC	CASSLDTGVFGYTF
TRBD2	TRBV19	TRBJ2-1	.	TGTGCCAGTAGTCAGACCGGGGGAGGGGCATACAATGAGCAGTTCTTC	CASSQTGGGAYNEQFF
.	TRBV3-1/TRBV3-2	TRBJ1-6	few	TGTGCCAGCAGCCAGCGGGGACGGAATTCACCCCTCCACTTT	CASSQRGRNSPLHF
TRBD1	TRBV5-5	TRBJ2-3	.	TGTGCCAGCAGCTTGCAAGGACAGGGAACAGATACGCAGTATTTT	CASSLQGQGTDTQYF
TRBD2	TRBV4-1	TRBJ2-1	.	TGCGCCAGCAGCCAGGGTCGTAGCGGGGGTTACAATGAGCAGTTCTTC	CASSQGRSGGYNEQFF
.	TRBV7-9	TRBJ2-2	.	TGTGCCAGCAGCTTTTCCGGGGCCGGGGAGCTGTTTTTT	CASSFSGAGELFF
.	TRBV14	TRBJ2-5	.	TGTGCCAGCAGCCAAGTACGCGGGATTAAAGAGACCCAGTACTTC	CASSQVRGIKETQYF
.	TRBV28	TRBJ1-2	.	TGTGCCAGCAGCAATAACTATGGCTACACCTTC	CASSNNYGYTF
.	TRBV10-3	TRBJ1-5	.	TGTGCCATCACCCTAGACCTAAACCAGCCCCAGCATTTT	CAITLDLNQPQHF
.	TRBV20-1	TRBJ2-1	.	TGCAGTGCTAGAGAGGGGGGTGAGCAGTTCTTC	CSAREGGEQFF
.	TRBV30	TRBJ2-7	.	TGTGCCTGGAATAGGGGAACCTACGAGCAGTACTTC	CAWNRGTYEQYF
TRBD2	TRBV19	TRBJ2-1	.	TGTGCCAGTAGTCCTAGGACTAGCGGAAGCTCCTACAATGAGCAGTTCTTC	CASSPRTSGSSYNEQFF
TRBD2	TRBV4-1	TRBJ2-5	few	TGCGCCAGCAGCAGGGGGAGAGCGGGAGGTCCCCGGGGTCGCCAAGAGACCCAGTACTTC	CASSRGRAGGPRGRQETQYF
.	TRBV19	TRBJ1-3	.	TGTGCCAGTAGTAGGGAGGTGGTCTCTGGAAACACCATATATTTT	CASSREVVSGNTIYF
.	TRBV6-5	TRBJ2-7	.	TGTGCCAGCAGTCGGCAGGGAACCTACGAGCAGTACTTC	CASSRQGTYEQYF
.	TRBV27	TRBJ1-1	.	TGTGCCAGCAGTCCCTACCCCTCGCTTTGGGGCGGTGGTGAAGCTTTCTTT	CASSPYPSLWGGGEAFF
.	TRBV5-1	TRBJ1-1	.	TGCGCCAGCAGCTTACAGCCGGATGGGACTGAAGCTTTCTTT	CASSLQPDGTEAFF
TRBD1	TRBV19	TRBJ1-5	.	TGTGCCAGTAGTTCGTGGTCCGGGACAGGGAATCAGCCCCAGCATTTT	CASSSWSGTGNQPQHF
.	TRBV5-1	TRBJ1-1	.	TGCGCCAGCAGCGCCATGACGGGTGTTCCGAACACTGAAGCTTTCTTT	CASSAMTGVPNTEAFF
TRBD1	TRBV13	TRBJ1-5	.	TGTGCCAGCAGCTTAGCCAGGGGGCGAGGGCAGCCCCAGCATTTT	CASSLARGRGQPQHF
.	TRBV3-1/TRBV3-2	TRBJ2-1	.	TGTGCCAGCAGCCATACTGGAGGGCCCTCGAATGAGCAGTTCTTC	CASSHTGGPSNEQFF
TRBD2	TRBV5-4	TRBJ2-1	.	TGTGCCAGCAGCCACGCCGGGACTAGCGGGATCAATGAGCAGTTCTTC	CASSHAGTSGINEQFF
TRBD1	TRBV5-4	TRBJ2-7	.	TGTGCCAGCAGCCCGTTAGGGACAGGACCCTCCGAGCAGTACTTC	CASSPLGTGPSEQYF
TRBD1	TRBV7-6	TRBJ2-7	.	TGTGCCAGCAGCTTATCCCCCGGACAGGTTCTAGGGGAGCAGTACTTC	CASSLSPGQVLGEQYF
TRBD1	TRBV30	TRBJ1-1	.	TGTGCCTGGACGCCAGGGGGCCAGGGGGCTTTCTTT	CAWTPGGQGAFF
TRBD2	TRBV27	TRBJ2-1	.	TGTGCCAGCAGTACTACCGCGACTAGCGGGAGGGGTAATGAGCAGTTCTTC	CASSTTATSGRGNEQFF
.	TRBV28	TRBJ1-5	.	TGTGCCAGCAGTTTATTAGGGGATCAGCCCCAGCATTTT	CASSLLGDQPQHF
.	TRBV4-2	TRBJ1-2	.	TGTGCCAGCAGCCAAGAACCGAACCAGGGCTACACCTTC	CASSQEPNQGYTF
.	TRBV7-9	TRBJ1-1	.	TGTGCCAGCACCCCCGCTAATGAAGCTTTCTTT	CASTPANEAFF
.	TRBV29-1	TRBJ2-7	once	TGCAGCGTTGTTACAGGGCTGTACGAGCAGTACTTC	CSVVTGLYEQYF
.	TRBV3-1/TRBV3-2	TRBJ2-3	.	TGTGCCAGCAGCCTTCACCGGGCAGATACGCAGTATTTT	CASSLHRADTQYF
.	TRBV28	TRBJ1-2	.	TGTGCCAGCAGTTTGGGCAGGGGTTATGGCTACACCTTC	CASSLGRGYGYTF
TRBD2	TRBV11-2	TRBJ2-1	.	TGTGCCAGCAGCTTAGTTACTAGCGGGAGAGTAGGGCGGTACAATGAGCAGTTCTTC	CASSLVTSGRVGRYNEQFF
TRBD2	TRBV11-2	TRBJ2-7	.	TGTGCCAGCAGCTCCTCCCGACTAGCGGGAGGGCTCTACGAGCAGTACTTC	CASSSSRLAGGLYEQYF
TRBD2	TRBV7-9	TRBJ2-1	.	TGTGCCAGCAGCTTAGCTTTGGATCAGGCGGGAGTTCTTCTCGAGCAGTTCTTC	CASSLALDQAGVLLEQFF
TRBD2	TRBV5-1	TRBJ2-7	.	TGCGCCAGCAGCTTCGAGGGGAGCGGGAGTGGTTCCTACGAGCAGTACTTC	CASSFEGSGSGSYEQYF
.	TRBV4-1	TRBJ2-7	.	TGCGCCAGCAGCCGAACACAGAGCTCCTACGAGCAGTACTTC	CASSRTQSSYEQYF
TRBD2	TRBV28	TRBJ2-2	once	TGTGCCAGCAGATTGAACCCGGGACTAAATACCGGGGAGCTGTTTTTT	CASRLNPGLNTGELFF
TRBD2	TRBV6-5	TRBJ2-2	.	TGTGCCAGCAGACTAGCGGGAGTATCCGGGGAGCTGTTTTTT	CASRLAGVSGELFF
.	TRBV28	TRBJ1-5	.	TGTGCCAGCAGTTTCTCTGGGGGCAGGCAGCCCCAGCATTTT	CASSFSGGRQPQHF
.	TRBV7-9	TRBJ2-5	.	TGTGCCAGCAGCTTAGCGGCCAGGGAAGAGACCCAGTACTTC	CASSLAAREETQYF
.	TRBV5-4	TRBJ1-3	.	TGTGCCAGCAGCTTGGAACAGGGCGCTGGAAACACCATATATTTT	CASSLEQGAGNTIYF
TRBD1	TRBV10-3	TRBJ1-1	few	TGTGCCATCAGTGGGACAGGAATAGGGAACACTGAAGCTTTCTTT	CAISGTGIGNTEAFF
.	TRBV10-2	TRBJ2-2	.	TGCGCCAGCAGTGAAAGAAGCGGCACCGGGGAGCTGTTTTTT	CASSERSGTGELFF